This T cell receptor (beta chain) was captured in a study of blood T cells in healthy people across ages (dated by TCRdb to the mid-2010s). For the wider study: In model experiments, roughly one uniquely barcoded TCR beta cDNA molecule per two T cells was captured by template switching. Age-related changes in TCR beta repertoire diversity were measured in the study by deep sequencing normalized with unique cDNA molecular identifiers. The study analyzed two additional independent replicas of 1 million unique cDNA reads from the same blood draw for two donors, one aged 18 to 29 and one aged 80 or older. To avoid experimental bias, donors of different ages were randomly spread across the sequencing lanes. The donors were divided into four age groups: young (average roughly 15 years), middle-aged (about 40), aged (about 60) and long-lived (roughly 86).

The CDR3 spans 14 residues, from the cysteine through the phenylalanine. Just the 42-base CDR3 DNA is kept, in frame starting at base 1. Germline trimming: 2 bases from V, 9 bases from J; junction bases outside gene matches: 7. Looking up the germline V gene yields CDR1 MNHNS and CDR2 SASEGT. Systemically healthy Caucasian individuals from Russia, 39 in total and aged roughly 6 to 95 years, were included as donors. Approximately 9 milliliters of peripheral blood were collected from each donor into EDTA-treated Vacutainer tubes. Ficoll-Paque density-gradient centrifugation was used to isolate PBMCs, with at least 7 million per sample. Total RNA was extracted from PBMCs with Trizol reagent, with at least 5 micrograms obtained per sample. Naive CD45RAhigh/CD27high T cell percentages were measured by flow cytometry on a PBMC aliquot from every donor. What the authors observed across the whole study: The long-lived group showed more naive CD4+ T cells, fewer expanded clones and increased TCR diversity than the aged group, suggesting age selection. Bulk unsorted PBMC profiling prevented conclusive comparison of naive and antigen-experienced compartments. Observed TCR beta diversity per million T cells fell roughly linearly with age, and a significant reduction was already apparent by age roughly 40. The percentage of naive T cells measured by flow cytometry correlated strongly with observed TCR beta diversity. Because donor CMV infection status was unknown, age-related changes in expanded clonotypes were potentially confounded. Total diversity estimates from one million sequenced T cells were considered lower bounds and underestimates.

On this clonotype: Its binding antigen is unknown. The record has no base qualities; no much larger clone is one base away.

The library was obtained by 5' RACE. Sequenced on an Illumina HiSeq 2500. The second PCR ran for roughly 7 to 11 cycles and used a J-beta primer mix along with a sample-barcoded 5' primer. A unique molecular identifier was introduced onto each TCR beta cDNA molecule by a template-switch 5' adaptor carrying 12 random nucleotides. At least 3 million CDR3-containing paired-end reads were obtained from each sample. The Mint cDNA synthesis kit, primed by a TRBC-specific oligonucleotide, was used to synthesize first-strand cDNA from all RNA. Following uracil-DNA glycosylase treatment, a first 18-cycle PCR with universal primers M1SS and BC2_uni_R was performed on all cDNA. Concerning the study's data processing: Each sample was normalized by randomly selecting 1 million high-quality reads, each carrying a distinct molecular identifier. Instead of being binned into consensus sequences, reads that shared molecular identifiers were thrown out. MiTCR, with a Q25 quality threshold and the strictest error-elimination algorithm, was used for CDR3 identification, clonotype clustering and error correction. A nonparametric unseen species model with Euler transformation was used to estimate lower-bound total TCR beta diversity. TCRdb redid the processing of the public reads, applying fastp at Q25 and MiXCR, and retained in-frame beta chains. All rows with the same CDR3 protein become a single entry with the most common DNA and genes. The V and J calls here are based on TCRdb, not the publication. Present in this sample are approximately 350,000 distinct CDR3 sequences, roughly half of which were seen just once. Of the sample, over 40% falls within the top ten clones.

This TCR was recovered from a man aged 60-69 years in good health. The sample comprised blood. This receptor chain uses TRBV6-1 and TRBJ2-1, with TRBD1 identical over 7 junction bases. For the CDR3, the sequence is CASSEQGVLSEQFF. At the DNA level, the sequence is TGTGCCAGCAGTGAACAGGGGGTCCTTAGTGAGCAGTTCTTC.